This T cell receptor beta chain was recorded in a study of T-cell memory formation after mild COVID-19. The sample holds a few counts of this clonotype. Germline loops: CDR1 SQVTM, CDR2 ANQGSEA. The CDR3 has 15 residues. The V and J ends lost 6 bases and 4 bases respectively, with 18 bases between them. TCRdb called the 5' RACE reads again in MiXCR, with one record for every CDR3 protein. The sample includes roughly 580,000 distinct CDR3 sequences, around 17% of them seen just once. Sequencing was performed on PBMCs or a T cell subset sorted from them (not recorded which). The clonotype comes from an adult woman who had mild COVID-19 (a few samples of this study predate the infection). Cell type and time point are not known. The gene calls are TRBV29-1 and TRBJ2-2; D is possibly TRBD1 or TRBD2 (6 bases each). The CDR3 DNA is TGCAGCGTGACGGGGGCAGGAGGCATCACCGGGGAGCTGTTTTTT. Its protein is CSVTGAGGITGELFF.